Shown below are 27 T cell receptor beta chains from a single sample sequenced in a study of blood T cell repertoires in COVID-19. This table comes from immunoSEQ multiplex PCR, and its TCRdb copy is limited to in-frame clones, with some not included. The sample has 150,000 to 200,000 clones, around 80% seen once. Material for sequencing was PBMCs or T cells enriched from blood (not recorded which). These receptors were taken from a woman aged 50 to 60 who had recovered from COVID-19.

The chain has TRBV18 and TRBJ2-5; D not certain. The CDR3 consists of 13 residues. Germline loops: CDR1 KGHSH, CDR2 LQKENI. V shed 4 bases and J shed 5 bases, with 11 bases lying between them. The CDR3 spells CASSHPYLETQYF. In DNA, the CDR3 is TGTGCCAGCTCACATCCCTACTTGGAGACCCAGTACTTC.

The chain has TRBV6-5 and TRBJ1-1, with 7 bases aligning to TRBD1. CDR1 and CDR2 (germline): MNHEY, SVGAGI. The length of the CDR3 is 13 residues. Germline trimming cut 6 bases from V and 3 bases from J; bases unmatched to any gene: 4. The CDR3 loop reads CASRDRYHTEAFF. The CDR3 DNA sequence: TGTGCCAGCAGGGACAGGTATCACACTGAAGCTTTCTTT.

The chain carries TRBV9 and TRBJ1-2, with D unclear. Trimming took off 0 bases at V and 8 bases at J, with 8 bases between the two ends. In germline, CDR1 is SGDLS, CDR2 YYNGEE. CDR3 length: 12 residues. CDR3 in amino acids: CASSVGGLGYTF. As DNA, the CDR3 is TGTGCCAGCAGCGTAGGAGGGTTGGGCTACACCTTC.

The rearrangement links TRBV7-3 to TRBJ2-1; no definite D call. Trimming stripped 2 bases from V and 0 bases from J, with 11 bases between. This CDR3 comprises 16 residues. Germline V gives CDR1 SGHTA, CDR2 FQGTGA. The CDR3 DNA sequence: TGTGCCAGCAGCTTACTCCGAACGAGCTCCTACAATGAGCAGTTCTTC. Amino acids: CASSLLRTSSYNEQFF.

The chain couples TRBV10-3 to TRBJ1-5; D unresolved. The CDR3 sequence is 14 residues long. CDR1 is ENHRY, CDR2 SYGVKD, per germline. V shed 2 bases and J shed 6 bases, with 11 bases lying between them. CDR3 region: CAISEEVRSQPQHF. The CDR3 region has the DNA TGTGCCATCAGTGAGGAGGTGAGGTCTCAGCCCCAGCATTTT.

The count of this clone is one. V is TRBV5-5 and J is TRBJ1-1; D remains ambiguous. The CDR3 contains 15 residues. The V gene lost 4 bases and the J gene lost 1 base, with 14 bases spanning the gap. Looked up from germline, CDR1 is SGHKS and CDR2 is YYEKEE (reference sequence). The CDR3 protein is CASSQALVPNTEAFF. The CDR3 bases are TGTGCCAGCAGCCAGGCCTTAGTCCCGAACACTGAAGCTTTCTTT.

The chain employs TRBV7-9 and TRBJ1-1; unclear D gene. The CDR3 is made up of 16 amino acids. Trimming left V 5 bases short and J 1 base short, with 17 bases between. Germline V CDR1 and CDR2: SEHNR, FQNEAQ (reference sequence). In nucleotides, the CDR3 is TGTGCCAGCAGCCCCGCCCGCCCCGCGGGGAACACTGAAGCTTTCTTT. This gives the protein CASSPARPAGNTEAFF.

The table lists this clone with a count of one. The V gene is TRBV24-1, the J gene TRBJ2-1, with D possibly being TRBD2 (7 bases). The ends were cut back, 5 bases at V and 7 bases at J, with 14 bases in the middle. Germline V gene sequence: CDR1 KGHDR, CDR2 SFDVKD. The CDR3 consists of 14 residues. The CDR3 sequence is CATSGNGGQNEQFF. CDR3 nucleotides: TGTGCCACCAGTGGTAACGGGGGGCAGAATGAGCAGTTCTTC.

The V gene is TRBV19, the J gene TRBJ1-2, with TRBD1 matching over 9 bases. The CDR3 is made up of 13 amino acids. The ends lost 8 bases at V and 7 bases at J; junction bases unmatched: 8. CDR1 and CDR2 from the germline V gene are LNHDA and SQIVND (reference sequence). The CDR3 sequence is CASRPGQGSGYTF. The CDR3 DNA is TGTGCCAGTCGGCCGGGACAGGGCAGTGGCTACACCTTC.

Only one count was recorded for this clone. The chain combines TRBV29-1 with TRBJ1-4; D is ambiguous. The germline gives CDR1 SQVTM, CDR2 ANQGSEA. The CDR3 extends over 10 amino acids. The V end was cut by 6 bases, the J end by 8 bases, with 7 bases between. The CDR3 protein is CSVLREKLFF. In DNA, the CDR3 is TGCAGCGTGCTTCGGGAAAAACTGTTTTTT.

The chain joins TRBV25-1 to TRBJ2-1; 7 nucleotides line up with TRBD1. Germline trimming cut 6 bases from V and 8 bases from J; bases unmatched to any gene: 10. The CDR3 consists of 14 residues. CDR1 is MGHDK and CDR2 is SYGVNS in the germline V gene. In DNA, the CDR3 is TGTGCCAGCAGCGACCGACAGGGCTGGGATGAGCAGTTCTTC. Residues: CASSDRQGWDEQFF.

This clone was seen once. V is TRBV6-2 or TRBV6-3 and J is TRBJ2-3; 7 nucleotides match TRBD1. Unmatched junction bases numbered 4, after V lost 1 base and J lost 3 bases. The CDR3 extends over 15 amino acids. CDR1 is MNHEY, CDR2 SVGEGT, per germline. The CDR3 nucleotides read TGTGCCAGCAGTTACTTTGACAGGGAAACAGATACGCAGTATTTT. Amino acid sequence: CASSYFDRETDTQYF.

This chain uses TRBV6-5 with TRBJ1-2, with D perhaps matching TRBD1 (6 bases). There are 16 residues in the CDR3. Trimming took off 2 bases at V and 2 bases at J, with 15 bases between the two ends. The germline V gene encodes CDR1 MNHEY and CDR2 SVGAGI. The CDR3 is CASSYRGGGVNYGYTF. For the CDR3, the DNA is TGTGCCAGCAGTTACAGGGGGGGAGGGGTAAACTATGGCTACACCTTC.

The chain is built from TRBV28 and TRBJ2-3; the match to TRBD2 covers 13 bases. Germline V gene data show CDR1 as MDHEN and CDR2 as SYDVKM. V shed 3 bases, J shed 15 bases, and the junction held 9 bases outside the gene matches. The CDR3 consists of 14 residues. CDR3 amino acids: CASSFPGLAGVPYF. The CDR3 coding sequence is TGTGCCAGCAGTTTCCCCGGACTAGCGGGGGTACCTTATTTT.

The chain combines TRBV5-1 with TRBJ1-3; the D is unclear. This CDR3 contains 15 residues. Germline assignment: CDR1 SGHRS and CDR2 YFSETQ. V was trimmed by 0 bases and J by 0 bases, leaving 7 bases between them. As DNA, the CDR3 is TGCGCCAGCAGCTTGGGAACCAGCTCTGGAAACACCATATATTTT. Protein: CASSLGTSSGNTIYF.

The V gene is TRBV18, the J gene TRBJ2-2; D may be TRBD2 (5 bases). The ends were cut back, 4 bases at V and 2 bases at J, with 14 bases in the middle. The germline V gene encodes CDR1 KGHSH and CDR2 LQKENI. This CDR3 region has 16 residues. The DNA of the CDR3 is TGTGCCAGCTCACGTGGTTTGGAGGTCAACACCGGGGAGCTGTTTTTT. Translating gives CASSRGLEVNTGELFF.

This CDR3 is CASTPSGNPRFGNEQFF. The CDR3 DNA reads as TGCGCCAGCACGCCTAGCGGCAATCCCCGATTCGGCAATGAGCAGTTCTTC. V gene TRBV4-1 combines with J gene TRBJ2-1; 7 bases line up with TRBD2. Germline CDR1 and CDR2: MGHRA and YSYEKL. The CDR3 totals 17 residues. With 7 bases clipped from V and 6 bases from J, the junction kept 18 bases outside the gene matches.

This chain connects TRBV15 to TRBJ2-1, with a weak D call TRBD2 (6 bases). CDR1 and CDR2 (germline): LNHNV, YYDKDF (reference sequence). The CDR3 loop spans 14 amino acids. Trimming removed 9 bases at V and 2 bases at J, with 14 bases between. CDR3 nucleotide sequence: TGTGCCACGGAGGGTGGGACTGCCTACAATGAGCAGTTCTTC. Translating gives CATEGGTAYNEQFF.

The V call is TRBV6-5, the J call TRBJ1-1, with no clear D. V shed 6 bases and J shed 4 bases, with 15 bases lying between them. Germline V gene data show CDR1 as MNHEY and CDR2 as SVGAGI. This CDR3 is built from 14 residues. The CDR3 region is CASRSDSTSTEAFF. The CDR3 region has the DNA TGTGCCAGCAGAAGTGACTCCACGAGCACTGAAGCTTTCTTT.

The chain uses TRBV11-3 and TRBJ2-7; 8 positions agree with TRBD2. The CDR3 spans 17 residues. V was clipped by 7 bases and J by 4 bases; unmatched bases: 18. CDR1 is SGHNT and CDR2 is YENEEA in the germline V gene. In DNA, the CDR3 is TGTGCCAGCACCCGACTGTGCGGGAGGTGTTTTTATTACGAGCAGTACTTC. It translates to CASTRLCGRCFYYEQYF.

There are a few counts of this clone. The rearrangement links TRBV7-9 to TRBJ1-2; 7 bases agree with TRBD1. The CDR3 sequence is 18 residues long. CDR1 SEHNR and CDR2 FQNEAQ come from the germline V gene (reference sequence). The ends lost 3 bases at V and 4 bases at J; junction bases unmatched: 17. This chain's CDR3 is CASSFMGQRSYLPYGYTF. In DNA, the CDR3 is TGTGCCAGCAGCTTTATGGGACAGAGATCATACTTGCCCTATGGCTACACCTTC.

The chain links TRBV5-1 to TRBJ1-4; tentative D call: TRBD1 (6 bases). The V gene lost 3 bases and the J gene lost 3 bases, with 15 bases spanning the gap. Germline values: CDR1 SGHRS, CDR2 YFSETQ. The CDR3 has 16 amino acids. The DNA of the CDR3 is TGCGCCAGCAGCTCCCGGCCACAGGGAGCTAATGAAAAACTGTTTTTT. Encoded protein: CASSSRPQGANEKLFF.

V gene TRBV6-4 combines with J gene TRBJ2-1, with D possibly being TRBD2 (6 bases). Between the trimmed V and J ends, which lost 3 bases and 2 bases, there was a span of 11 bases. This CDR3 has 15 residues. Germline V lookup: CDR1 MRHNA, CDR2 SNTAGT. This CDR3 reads CASSETSRTYNEQFF. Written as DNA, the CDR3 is TGTGCCAGCAGTGAAACTAGCCGCACCTACAATGAGCAGTTCTTC.

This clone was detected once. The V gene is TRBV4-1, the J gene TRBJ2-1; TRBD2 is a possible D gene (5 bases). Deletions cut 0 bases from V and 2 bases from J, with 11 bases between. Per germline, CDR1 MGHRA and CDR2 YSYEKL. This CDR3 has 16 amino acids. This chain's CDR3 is CASSQDTHGTYNEQFF. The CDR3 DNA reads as TGCGCCAGCAGCCAAGATACCCACGGGACCTACAATGAGCAGTTCTTC.

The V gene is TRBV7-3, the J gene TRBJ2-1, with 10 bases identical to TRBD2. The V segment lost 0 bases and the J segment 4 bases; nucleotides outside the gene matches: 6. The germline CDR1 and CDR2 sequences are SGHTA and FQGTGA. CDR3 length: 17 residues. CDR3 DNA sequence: TGTGCCAGCAGCTTAACGTCCACTAGCGGGGTTTACAATGAGCAGTTCTTC. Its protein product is CASSLTSTSGVYNEQFF. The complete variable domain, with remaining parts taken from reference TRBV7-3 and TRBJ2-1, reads GAGVSQTPSNKVTEKGKYVELRCDPISGHTALYWYRQSLGQGPEFLIYFQGTGAADDSGLPNDRFFAVRPEGSVSTLKIQRTERGDSAVYLCASSLTSTSGVYNEQFFGPGTRLTVL.

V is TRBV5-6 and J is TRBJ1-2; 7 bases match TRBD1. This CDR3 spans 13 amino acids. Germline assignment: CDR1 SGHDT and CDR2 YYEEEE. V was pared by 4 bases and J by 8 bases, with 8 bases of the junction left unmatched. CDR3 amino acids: CASSRTGAHGYTF. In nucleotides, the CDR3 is TGTGCCAGCAGCCGCACAGGGGCTCACGGCTACACCTTC.

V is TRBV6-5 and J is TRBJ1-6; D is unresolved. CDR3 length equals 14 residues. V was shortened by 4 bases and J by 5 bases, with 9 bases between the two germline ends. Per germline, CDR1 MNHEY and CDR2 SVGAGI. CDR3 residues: CASSSRQNNSPLHF. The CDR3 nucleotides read TGTGCCAGCAGTTCTAGGCAGAATAATTCACCCCTCCACTTT.